This TCR beta chain was recovered during a study of control samples from healthy donors and cancer patients. Produced via immunoSEQ multiplex PCR; TCRdb's table is partial and in-frame only. The listing contains under 200,000 clones. V shed 4 bases and J 2 bases; nucleotides not matched to a gene: 12. This CDR3 contains 16 residues. Germline CDR1 SGHRS, CDR2 YFSETQ. This rearrangement joins TRBV5-1 to TRBJ2-7; 7 bases are shared with TRBD2. The sample was blood. The TCR comes from a woman aged 25 to 39 in good health. The CDR3 region is CASSPNAGEPAYEQYF. The DNA for the CDR3 is TGCGCCAGCAGCCCAAACGCGGGGGAGCCAGCCTACGAGCAGTACTTC.